This TCR beta chain was identified during a study of CD8 T cells in Susac syndrome. Random-hexamer reverse transcription was applied to about 0.45 to 1 ug RNA. MiXCR, run by TCRdb on the immunoSEQ multiplex PCR reads, gives a single entry per CDR3 protein. The sample records roughly 100,000 distinct CDR3 sequences, about 96% being singletons. The CDR3 extends over 14 amino acids. Deletions cut 0 bases from V and 4 bases from J, with 9 bases between. The germline V gene has CDR1 LGHNA and CDR2 YSLEER. The rearrangement links TRBV4-3 to TRBJ2-5, with D uncertain. The sequence was collected from a human donor with Susac syndrome. Material: CD8+ T cells from PBMCs. CDR3 coding DNA: TGCGCCAGCAGCCAAGACGGACGAGGAGAGACCCAGTACTTC. Its translation is CASSQDGRGETQYF.